Below, 17 T cell receptor beta chains from the same sample are listed, as sequenced in a study of cytomegalovirus exposure and HLA in healthy donors. The PCR employed 60 Vbeta primers together with 13 Jbeta primers. Using immunoSEQ multiplex PCR, the repertoire was profiled, and TCRdb retains in-frame clones only, with some absent. The data contain approximately 260,000 clones, almost 85% of them singletons. What was sequenced was PBMCs. The origin of the receptors is a woman between 35 and 50 years old in good health and CMV-seropositive.

CDR3 sequence (DNA): TGTGCCAGCAGCCCCGGGACTGGGGGTCAGACCCAGTACTTC. Protein sequence: CASSPGTGGQTQYF. The chain couples TRBV7-2 to TRBJ2-5; a possible D gene is TRBD2 (6 bases). This CDR3 spans 14 amino acids. CDR1 and CDR2 (germline): SGHTA, FQGNSA. Trimming removed 5 bases at V and 6 bases at J, with 16 bases between.

DNA for the CDR3: TGTGCCAGCAGCTTCCAGGGGGCGATCTCTGGGGCCAACGTCCTGACTTTC. Its protein product is CASSFQGAISGANVLTF. The chain combines TRBV5-5 with TRBJ2-6, with 8 nucleotides matching TRBD1. V dropped 2 bases and J dropped 0; count of bases not matched to a gene: 4. The CDR3 extends over 17 amino acids. Germline-derived CDR1 and CDR2 are SGHKS and YYEKEE (reference sequence).

The chain links TRBV5-4 to TRBJ2-1; D gene uncertain. Per the germline V gene, CDR1 is SGHNT and CDR2 is YYREEE (reference sequence). The CDR3 sequence is 13 residues long. V was clipped by 1 base and J by 3 bases, with 5 bases between them. The CDR3 bases are TGTGCCAGCAGCTTGCAGGACTACAATGAGCAGTTCTTC. Protein product: CASSLQDYNEQFF. Looking up the rest from reference TRBV5-4 and TRBJ2-1 gives the full variable domain: ETGVTQSPTHLIKTRGQQVTLRCSSQSGHNTVSWYQQALGQGPQFIFQYYREEENGRGNFPPRFSGLQFPNYSSELNVNALELDDSALYLCASSLQDYNEQFFGPGTRLTVL.

The rearrangement uses TRBV12-5 and TRBJ2-6, with D tentatively TRBD1 (6 bases). The CDR3 extends over 16 amino acids. Trimming removed 0 bases from V and 4 bases from J, with 10 bases in between. CDR1 and CDR2 from the germline V gene are LGHNT and FRNRAP. This CDR3 is CASGLVRGTGANVLTF. The CDR3 coding sequence is TGTGCTAGTGGTTTGGTTAGGGGGACCGGGGCCAACGTCCTGACTTTC. The full variable domain, in which reference TRBV12-5 and TRBJ2-6 provide the parts outside the CDR3, is DARVTQTPRHKVTEMGQEVTMRCQPILGHNTVFWYRQTMMQGLELLAYFRNRAPLDDSGMPKDRFSAEMPDATLATLKIQPSEPRDSAVYFCASGLVRGTGANVLTFGAGSRLTVL.

This clone was detected only a few times. The J gene is TRBJ2-7, the V gene TRBV9; 8 bases are a match to TRBD1. Germline CDR1 is SGDLS and CDR2 is YYNGEE. The CDR3 loop spans 13 amino acids. V was clipped by 0 bases and J by 6 bases; unmatched bases: 2. The CDR3 reads CASSVGDRLEQYF. The DNA for the CDR3 is TGTGCCAGCAGCGTAGGGGACAGGCTCGAGCAGTACTTC.

The V call is TRBV7-9, the J call TRBJ1-1, with D maybe TRBD1 (5 bases). CDR3 length equals 14 residues. The germline CDR1 and CDR2 sequences are SEHNR and FQNEAQ (reference sequence). Trimming cost V 5 bases and J 7 bases, with 17 bases left between them. The CDR3, as DNA: TGTGCCAGCAGCCTTGCAGGGTCTGGTGGTGAAGCTTTCTTT. It yields the protein CASSLAGSGGEAFF.

This clone was counted a single time. The chain recombines TRBV28 with TRBJ2-1; the match to TRBD2 covers 10 bases. V lost 5 bases to trimming and J lost 1 base; unmatched junction nucleotides: 5. Germline CDR1 and CDR2: MDHEN and SYDVKM. The CDR3 length is 16 residues. In DNA form, the CDR3 reads TGTGCCAGCAGTCCCGAGCGGGAGGGGTCCTACAATGAGCAGTTCTTC. Protein sequence: CASSPEREGSYNEQFF.

The V call is TRBV30, the J call TRBJ2-3; maybe TRBD1 (5 bases). The CDR3 extends over 13 amino acids. CDR1 GTSNPN and CDR2 SVGIG come from the germline V gene (reference sequence). The germline V and J ends were trimmed by 3 bases and 3 bases, with 10 bases remaining between them. The CDR3, as DNA: TGTGCCTGGAGCCACAAGGGGACAGATACGCAGTATTTT. Translating it yields CAWSHKGTDTQYF. Full variable domain (rest looked up from reference TRBV30 and TRBJ2-3): SQTIHQWPATLVQPVGSPLSLECTVEGTSNPNLYWYRQAAGRGLQLLFYSVGIGQISSEVPQNLSASRPQDRQFILSSKKLLLSDSGFYLCAWSHKGTDTQYFGPGTRLTVL.

The J gene is TRBJ1-1, the V gene TRBV7-6; 9 bases are shared with TRBD1. CDR3 length: 15 residues. Trimming removed 5 bases from V and 3 bases from J; junction bases left unmatched: 7. The germline V gene encodes CDR1 SGHVS and CDR2 FNYEAQ. The CDR3 reads CASSLGTGRDTEAFF. The CDR3 DNA is TGTGCCAGCAGCCTAGGGACAGGGAGGGACACTGAAGCTTTCTTT.

CDR3 amino acids: CSVALSGSSSYEQYF. The CDR3 DNA is TGCAGCGTTGCCCTTAGCGGGAGCAGCTCCTACGAGCAGTACTTC. This rearrangement joins TRBV29-1 to TRBJ2-7, with 9 bases that match TRBD2. Germline V gene sequence: CDR1 SQVTM, CDR2 ANQGSEA. The CDR3 contains 15 residues. The junction had 7 bases not matched to a gene; V was cut back by 4 bases and J by 0 bases.

The chain employs TRBV29-1 and TRBJ2-1; no definite D call. V was cut by 1 base and J by 8 bases, with 15 bases left in between. The CDR3 covers 14 residues. Germline CDR1 and CDR2: SQVTM and ANQGSEA. Written as DNA, the CDR3 is TGCAGCGTTGAAGGGTCTCCACCCCCAGATGAGCAGTTCTTC. Protein: CSVEGSPPPDEQFF.

This clone was observed once. The DNA of the CDR3 is TGCACCAGCACGGCATACAATCCGGGACACGGGAGGATTTATGGGTTTTACAATGAGCAGTTCTTC. Protein sequence: CTSTAYNPGHGRIYGFYNEQFF. The chain uses TRBV1 and TRBJ2-1; the D call TRBD2 from the table was never checked on the DNA. TRBV1 is deemed a pseudogene. The CDR3 covers 22 residues.

V usage is TRBV5-1 and J usage is TRBJ2-1; TRBD1 matches at 8 bases. The V gene's germline CDR1 is SGHRS and CDR2 YFSETQ. Trimming took 3 bases from V and 8 from J; bases not matched to a gene: 7. The length of the CDR3 is 14 residues. In DNA, the CDR3 is TGCGCCAGCAGCTGGGGGACAGGAAGCTATGAGCAGTTCTTC. This encodes CASSWGTGSYEQFF.

V usage is TRBV6-1 and J usage is TRBJ1-4; D is ambiguous. The CDR3 contains 12 residues. Germline V gene data show CDR1 as MNHNS and CDR2 as SASEGT. Trimming pared 8 bases from V and 7 bases from J, leaving 11 bases between. The CDR3 nucleotides are TGTGCCAGCCCAGACGGGTCTGAAAAACTGTTTTTT. Its translation is CASPDGSEKLFF.

V usage is TRBV29-1 and J usage is TRBJ2-7; TRBD1 might be the D (5 bases). In germline, CDR1 is SQVTM, CDR2 ANQGSEA. The CDR3 is 15 amino acids. V was shortened by 7 bases and J by 0 bases, with 19 bases between the two germline ends. CDR3 nucleotides: TGCAGCGGGCCTAGTCGACAGACGTTCTCCTACGAGCAGTACTTC. Translated: CSGPSRQTFSYEQYF.

The rearrangement uses TRBV4-2 and TRBJ2-1; tentative D call: TRBD2 (5 bases). Germline-derived CDR1 and CDR2 are LGHNA and YNFKEQ. The CDR3 has 18 amino acids. Trimming removed 0 bases from V and 7 bases from J, with 22 bases in between. CDR3 residues: CASSQDLFERATWNEQFF. The CDR3 DNA sequence: TGTGCCAGCAGCCAAGATCTTTTTGAGAGGGCCACTTGGAATGAGCAGTTCTTC.

The chain carries TRBV6-1 and TRBJ2-1; 8 bases align to TRBD2. With V trimmed by 2 bases and J by 0 bases, 9 bases remained unmatched. The CDR3 is 18 residues long. The germline CDR1 and CDR2 sequences are MNHNS and SASEGT. In nucleotides, the CDR3 is TGTGCCAGCAGTGAAATAATGGCGGGAGGAGGCTCCTACAATGAGCAGTTCTTC. Translation gives CASSEIMAGGGSYNEQFF.